The text below deals with one T cell receptor beta chain. The antigen this receptor binds is unknown. Base qualities are not recorded, but no much larger clone differs from it by a single base. Trimming takes 5 bases off V and 9 bases off J; junction bases not matched to a gene: 5. CDR1 and CDR2 were assigned from the germline V gene as SGHAT and FQNNGV. Its CDR3 holds 14 amino acids, cysteine through phenylalanine. The CDR3 DNA has 42 bases and is translated from base 1. The library came from RT-PCR. Instrument used: Illumina HiSeq 2500. TCRdb reanalyzed the raw reads on its own, using fastp at Q25 for trimming and MiXCR for clone calling, and kept in-frame beta chains. One record per CDR3 amino acid sequence lists the most common genes and DNA. The sample table shows roughly 630,000 distinct CDR3 sequences, and approximately 14% are seen once. Of the sample, about 7.6% is held by the ten largest clones.

These data are taken from a study of response to subunit inactivated influenza vaccine (dated by TCRdb to the late 2010s). Regarding the research as a whole: The study used deep quantitative T cell receptor repertoire profiling to track responses to a trivalent subunit inactivated influenza vaccine. Findings and caveats that apply to the study as a whole: The authors proposed that each seasonal influenza vaccination may bring in only a limited number of new T cells.

Rearrangement joined TRBV11-2 to TRBJ2-1; TRBD1 lines up with 12 middle nucleotides. The source is a man between 50 and 59 years old who received an inactivated influenza vaccine. Donor details come from another sample of the same person, matched by shared clones. The input for sequencing was PBMCs from blood, taken around 15 days before vaccination. The CDR3 reads CASSPGTGGVEQFF. The DNA is TGTGCCAGCAGCCCCGGGACAGGGGGCGTTGAGCAGTTCTTC.